The 24 T cell receptor beta chains below come from one sample, sequenced in a study of CD8+CD57+ T cells in acquired aplastic anemia. CDR3 and TCR beta VDJ profiling relied on genomic DNA as the template. In TCRdb, the reads were re-called with MiXCR into one record per CDR3 protein. The table records about 160,000 distinct CDR3 sequences, approximately 40% of them present only once. Material for sequencing was sorted CD4+, CD8+, or CD8+CD57+ T cells (not recorded which) from PBMCs. The receptors stem from a human donor in good health.

This chain links TRBV29-1 with TRBJ2-5; tentatively, D is TRBD1 or TRBD2 (5 bases each). In germline, CDR1 is SQVTM, CDR2 ANQGSEA. This CDR3 is 13 amino acids long. Trimming removed 7 bases from V and 2 bases from J, with 14 bases in between. The CDR3 protein is CSAGTARQETQYF. The CDR3 nucleotides read TGCAGCGCGGGGACGGCGAGACAAGAGACCCAGTACTTC.

This clonotype occurred many times. V and J are TRBV4-2 and TRBJ1-5; possible D gene TRBD1, 5 bases. Germline V gives CDR1 LGHNA, CDR2 YNFKEQ. CDR3 size: 15 residues. V was pared by 3 bases and J by 0 bases, with 9 bases between. The CDR3 region is CASSQGTYSNQPQHF. The CDR3 DNA follows: TGTGCCAGCAGCCAGGGGACGTATAGCAATCAGCCCCAGCATTTT.

The chain carries TRBV30 and TRBJ2-6; D is possibly TRBD1 (6 bases). In germline, CDR1 is GTSNPN, CDR2 SVGIG (reference sequence). V was trimmed by 5 bases and J by 0 bases, leaving 17 bases between them. The CDR3 is 17 residues long. CDR3 protein: CAWDLGGTVSGANVLTF. CDR3 sequence (DNA): TGTGCCTGGGATTTAGGGGGAACAGTCTCTGGGGCCAACGTCCTGACTTTC.

The rearrangement joins TRBV24-1 to TRBJ1-2, with 10 bases lining up with TRBD1. Germline V lookup: CDR1 KGHDR, CDR2 SFDVKD. The CDR3 runs 13 residues. Losses at the gene ends were 7 bases for V and 8 bases for J; bases not matched to a gene: 6. CDR3 residues: CATRTGGAVGYTF. The CDR3, as DNA: TGTGCCACCAGGACAGGGGGCGCGGTAGGCTACACCTTC.

V usage is TRBV19 and J usage is TRBJ2-1; D is ambiguous. CDR1 is LNHDA and CDR2 is SQIVND in the germline V gene (reference sequence). The CDR3 length is 11 residues. Trimming removed 4 bases at V and 8 bases at J, with 6 bases between. The CDR3 sequence is CASSRGDEQFF. The CDR3 DNA follows: TGTGCCAGTAGTAGGGGTGATGAGCAGTTCTTC.

The rearrangement joins TRBV11-2 to TRBJ2-1, with D perhaps being TRBD1 or TRBD2 (5 bases each). The V end lost 0 bases, the J end lost 6 bases, and 12 bases lay between the germline ends. The CDR3 covers 15 residues. Per the germline V gene, CDR1 is SGHAT and CDR2 is FQNNGV. As DNA, the CDR3 is TGTGCCAGCAGCTTAGATGGGGGAAAAGGCAATGAGCAGTTCTTC. It is translated as CASSLDGGKGNEQFF.

As concerns this clonotype: A much more abundant neighbour one base away suggests this may be a read error. As DNA, the CDR3 is TGCGCCAGCAACTTGGGACAGACTAGCACAGATACGCAGTATTTT. This translates into CASNLGQTSTDTQYF. V gene TRBV5-1 combines with J gene TRBJ2-3; 7 nucleotides match TRBD1. The V gene's germline CDR1 is SGHRS and CDR2 YFSETQ. This CDR3 contains 15 residues.

The genes are TRBV30 and TRBJ2-5; TRBD2 matches at 14 bases. V lost 2 bases, J lost 11 bases, and 13 bases stayed unmatched. Germline V gives CDR1 GTSNPN, CDR2 SVGIG (reference sequence). The CDR3 has 16 amino acids. The CDR3 bases are TGTGCCTGGAGTCCGACCGGGACTAGCGGGAGTAATGAGCAGTACTTC. It translates to CAWSPTGTSGSNEQYF. Based on the CDR3 plus reference TRBV30 and TRBJ2-5, the full variable domain is SQTIHQWPATLVQPVGSPLSLECTVEGTSNPNLYWYRQAAGRGLQLLFYSVGIGQISSEVPQNLSASRPQDRQFILSSKKLLLSDSGFYLCAWSPTGTSGSNEQYFGPGTRLLVL.

There are many counts of this clonotype. The rearrangement uses TRBV3-1 and TRBJ2-1; tentative D call: TRBD2 (5 bases). The CDR3 sequence is 14 residues long. Deletions cut 0 bases from V and 8 bases from J, with 11 bases between. Germline assignment: CDR1 LGHDT and CDR2 YNNKEL (reference sequence). The CDR3 DNA reads as TGTGCCAGCAGCCAAGAGATTAGCGTCGATGAGCAGTTCTTC. Amino acids: CASSQEISVDEQFF.

In this sample, this clonotype turned up many times. V is TRBV20-1 and J is TRBJ1-2; TRBD1 might be the D (5 bases). Germline-derived CDR1 and CDR2 are DFQATT and SNEGSKA (reference sequence). The germline V and J ends were trimmed by 0 bases and 4 bases, with 6 bases remaining between them. The CDR3 has 12 amino acids. CDR3 sequence: CSARDRAYGYTF. CDR3 sequence (DNA): TGCAGTGCTAGAGACAGGGCCTATGGCTACACCTTC.

Only a few counts were recorded for this clonotype. The chain carries TRBV19 and TRBJ2-7; 13 bases line up with TRBD2. V trimming: 5 bases; J trimming: 2 bases; junction bases outside the gene matches: 3. Per germline, CDR1 LNHDA and CDR2 SQIVND (reference sequence). The CDR3 covers 15 residues. CDR3 DNA sequence: TGTGCCAGTAGTGTGGGGACTAGCGGGACCTACGAGCAGTACTTC. This gives the protein CASSVGTSGTYEQYF.

The chain employs TRBV6-1 and TRBJ1-2; 7 bases agree with TRBD1. J gave up 8 bases and V 4 bases, and 7 bases lay outside the gene matches. The CDR3 covers 13 residues. Per germline, CDR1 MNHNS and CDR2 SASEGT. The CDR3 loop reads CASSVSDREGYTF. The CDR3 DNA reads TGTGCCAGCAGTGTATCCGACAGGGAAGGCTACACCTTC.

The table lists this clonotype with a few counts. The chain recombines TRBV4-1 with TRBJ2-3; TRBD2 agrees at 15 bases. From germline, CDR1 is MGHRA and CDR2 YSYEKL. Trimming cost V 3 bases and J 6 bases; bases outside gene matches: 7. The CDR3 totals 17 residues. The CDR3 DNA sequence: TGCGCCAGCAGCCAGCGGACTAGCGGGGGGGCGAGGGATACGCAGTATTTT. Protein sequence: CASSQRTSGGARDTQYF.

The chain combines TRBV4-2 with TRBJ2-5, with TRBD2 matching 12 bases. TRBJ2-1 matches the DNA end more closely, so the J call is doubtful. This CDR3 comprises 18 residues. Germline CDR1 reads LGHNA; CDR2 reads YNFKEQ. CDR3 nucleotide sequence: TGTGCCAGCTTAGTCCCACACTCCGGACTAGCGGGAAGGAATGAGCAGTTCTTC. Translated, it gives CASLVPHSGLAGRNEQFF.

This clonotype has more than one count but fewer than ten. The CDR3 DNA sequence: TGTGCCAGCTCACCAATCAGGGTTGTGGGTGAGCAGTTCTTC. Its translation: CASSPIRVVGEQFF. The V and J genes are TRBV18 and TRBJ2-1; the D gene is possibly TRBD1 (5 bases). CDR1 and CDR2 from the germline V gene are KGHSH and LQKENI. The V and J ends lost 2 bases and 9 bases respectively, with 14 bases between them. The CDR3 spans 14 residues.

This clonotype was observed many times. The V gene is TRBV6-1, the J gene TRBJ2-7, with 7 positions matching TRBD2. The V segment lost 4 bases and the J segment 3 bases; nucleotides outside the gene matches: 3. This CDR3 is 13 amino acids long. CDR1 is MNHNS, CDR2 SASEGT, per germline. In nucleotides, the CDR3 is TGTGCCAGCAGTGTTCAGCGGGACTACGAGCAGTACTTC. It is translated as CASSVQRDYEQYF.

J is TRBJ2-1 and V is TRBV7-2; D uncertain. The CDR3 contains 13 residues. The V end lost 1 base, the J end lost 5 bases, and 6 bases lay between the germline ends. Germline V gene lookup returns CDR1 SGHTA and CDR2 FQGNSA. DNA for the CDR3: TGTGCCAGCAGCTTAGGAGCTGACAATGAGCAGTTCTTC. Translation: CASSLGADNEQFF.

The V and J genes are TRBV19 and TRBJ1-1; D possibly corresponds to TRBD1 (5 bases). The germline CDR1 and CDR2 sequences are LNHDA and SQIVND (reference sequence). The CDR3 has 15 residues. The ends were cut back, 1 base at V and 0 bases at J, with 9 bases in the middle. For the CDR3, the DNA is TGTGCCAGTAGTATAGGGCAGGGAATGAACACTGAAGCTTTCTTT. Its protein product is CASSIGQGMNTEAFF.

The rearrangement joins TRBV19 to TRBJ1-6, with TRBD1 matching 9 bases. Germline V gene sequence: CDR1 LNHDA, CDR2 SQIVND (reference sequence). The CDR3 sequence is 15 residues long. The J segment lost 8 bases and the V segment lost 4 bases, leaving 6 bases of the junction unmatched. Here the CDR3 DNA reads TGTGCCAGTAGTACCGGACAGGGGTTGTATTCACCCCTCCACTTT. Translating gives CASSTGQGLYSPLHF.

Here the CDR3 reads CASRSGRRYEQYF. CDR3 sequence (DNA): TGTGCCAGCAGATCGGGACGACGCTACGAGCAGTACTTC. The chain has TRBV6-4 and TRBJ2-7, with D perhaps given as TRBD1 or TRBD2 (5 bases each). The CDR3 has 13 residues. Germline V gene lookup returns CDR1 MRHNA and CDR2 SNTAGT. Trimming stripped 6 bases from V and 3 bases from J, with 12 bases between.

This clonotype was detected ten times or more. The chain recombines TRBV20-1 with TRBJ2-3; no definite D call. Between the trimmed V and J ends, which lost 1 base and 2 bases, there was a span of 13 bases. This CDR3 region has 15 residues. Germline V lookup: CDR1 DFQATT, CDR2 SNEGSKA (reference sequence). This chain's CDR3 is CSARVSSQITDTQYF. CDR3 in DNA: TGCAGTGCTAGAGTAAGCTCTCAGATCACAGATACGCAGTATTTT.

This clonotype has more than one count but fewer than ten. This chain connects TRBV12-3 or TRBV12-4 to TRBJ2-7; tentatively, D is TRBD1 (6 bases). The V gene lost 7 bases and the J gene lost 3 bases, with 16 bases spanning the gap. The CDR3 covers 14 residues. The CDR3 nucleotides are TGTGCCAGCACTACAGGGAAGGTCGGCTACGAGCAGTACTTC. Residues: CASTTGKVGYEQYF.

The chain couples TRBV20-1 to TRBJ2-1, with 10 bases fitting TRBD2. Germline CDR1 and CDR2: DFQATT and SNEGSKA (reference sequence). V shed 6 bases, J shed 2 bases, and the junction held 7 bases outside the gene matches. The CDR3 contains 15 residues. Here the CDR3 reads CSAKGTSVTYNEQFF. CDR3 nucleotide sequence: TGCAGTGCCAAAGGGACTAGCGTCACCTACAATGAGCAGTTCTTC.

There are a few counts of this clonotype. This chain links TRBV20-1 with TRBJ1-6, with 7 bases lining up with TRBD1. The CDR3 spans 17 residues. The V and J ends lost 7 bases and 2 bases, in that order; junction bases with no gene match: 14. Germline CDR1 reads DFQATT; CDR2 reads SNEGSKA (reference sequence). CDR3 DNA: TGCAGTGGGACGGACAGGCCGATAGGGGCCTATAATTCACCCCTCCACTTT. It translates to CSGTDRPIGAYNSPLHF.